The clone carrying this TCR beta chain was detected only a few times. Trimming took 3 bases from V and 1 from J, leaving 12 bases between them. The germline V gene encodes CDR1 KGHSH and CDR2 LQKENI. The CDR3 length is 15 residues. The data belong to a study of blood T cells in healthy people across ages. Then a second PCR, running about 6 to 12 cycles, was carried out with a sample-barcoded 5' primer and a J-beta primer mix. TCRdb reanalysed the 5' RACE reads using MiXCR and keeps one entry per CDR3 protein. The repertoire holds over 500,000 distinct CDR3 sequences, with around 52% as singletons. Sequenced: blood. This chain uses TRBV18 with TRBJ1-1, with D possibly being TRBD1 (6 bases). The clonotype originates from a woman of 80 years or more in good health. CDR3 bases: TGTGCCAGCTCACCTGGACAGATTTGGAACACTGAAGCTTTCTTT. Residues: CASSPGQIWNTEAFF.